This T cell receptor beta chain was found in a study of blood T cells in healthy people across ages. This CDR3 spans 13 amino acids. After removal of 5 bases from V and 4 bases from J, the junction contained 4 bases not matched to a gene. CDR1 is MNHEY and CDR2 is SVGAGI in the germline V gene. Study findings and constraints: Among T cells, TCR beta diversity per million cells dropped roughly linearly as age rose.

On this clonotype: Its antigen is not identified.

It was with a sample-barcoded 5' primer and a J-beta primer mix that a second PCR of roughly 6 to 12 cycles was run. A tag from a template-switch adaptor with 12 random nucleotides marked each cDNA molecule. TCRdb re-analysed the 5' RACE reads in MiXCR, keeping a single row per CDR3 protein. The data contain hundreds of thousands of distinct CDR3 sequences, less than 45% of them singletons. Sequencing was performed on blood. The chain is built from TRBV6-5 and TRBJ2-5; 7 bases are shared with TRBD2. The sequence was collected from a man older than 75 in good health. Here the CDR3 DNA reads TGTGCCAGCAGTCGGTGGGGGGGAGAGACCCAGTACTTC. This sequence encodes CASSRWGGETQYF.